In this sample, the clone carrying this T cell receptor beta chain turned up many times. TCRdb redid the calling of the RT-PCR reads with MiXCR, one entry per CDR3 protein. The table lists fewer than 350,000 distinct CDR3 sequences, just over 20% of them singletons. The data belong to a study of response to subunit inactivated influenza vaccine. The CDR3 consists of 13 residues. J gave up 10 bases and V 5 bases, and 10 bases lay outside the gene matches. Germline CDR1 and CDR2: MNHEY and SMNVEV (reference sequence). The receptor was isolated from a man aged 50-75 years who received an inactivated influenza vaccine. V is TRBV27 and J is TRBJ2-7; 8 bases are shared with TRBD1. Specimen: PBMCs from blood, collected approximately 20 months after vaccination. CDR3 coding DNA: TGTGCCAGCAGTCACGGACAGGGCGCACCTCAGTACTTC. Its translation is CASSHGQGAPQYF.